This section outlines one T cell receptor beta chain sequence together with its context. Antigen unknown. CDR1 is SGDLS, CDR2 YYNGEE, per germline. The V segment lost 4 bases and the J segment 6 bases; nucleotides outside the gene matches: 9. CDR3 length: 16 amino acids. The record originates from a study of cytomegalovirus exposure and HLA in healthy donors. Study background: Of roughly 400 genotyped donors, around 86% grouped in the Caucasian-associated ancestry cluster. Points from the study as a whole: Some TCR beta chains (around 180 of them) were listed as cytomegalovirus-associated. Association of a missense DCLRE1C variant with TCR beta V- and J-gene trimming was reported in a later analysis.

This cohort consisted of healthy bone marrow donors. The PCR made use of 60 Vbeta and 13 Jbeta primers. Generated by immunoSEQ multiplex PCR, the TCRdb table keeps only in-frame clones and is missing some. The sample gives 170,000 or so clones, 77% of which show up once; more than 3.5% is in the top ten. This sequence was found in a woman aged 60-75 years in good health and CMV-seropositive. V and J are TRBV9 and TRBJ2-3; 12 positions match TRBD2. Sequencing input: PBMCs. The CDR3 is CASSLATSGREDTQYF. DNA for the CDR3: TGTGCCAGCAGCCTTGCGACTAGCGGGAGAGAGGATACGCAGTATTTT.